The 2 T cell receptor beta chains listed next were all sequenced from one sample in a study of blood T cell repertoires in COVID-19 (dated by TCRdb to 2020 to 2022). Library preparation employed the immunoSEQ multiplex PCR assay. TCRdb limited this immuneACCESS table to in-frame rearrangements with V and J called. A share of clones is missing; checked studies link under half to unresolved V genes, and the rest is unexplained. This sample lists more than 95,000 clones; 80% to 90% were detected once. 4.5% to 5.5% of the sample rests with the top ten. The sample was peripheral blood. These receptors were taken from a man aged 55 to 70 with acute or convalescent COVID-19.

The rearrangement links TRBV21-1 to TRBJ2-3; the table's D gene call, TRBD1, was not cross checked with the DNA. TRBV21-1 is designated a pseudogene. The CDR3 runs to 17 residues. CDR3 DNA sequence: TGTGCCAGCAGCCTCAAAAGGGCCCGGACAGCTCCAGATACGCAGTATTTT. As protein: CASSLKRARTAPDTQYF.

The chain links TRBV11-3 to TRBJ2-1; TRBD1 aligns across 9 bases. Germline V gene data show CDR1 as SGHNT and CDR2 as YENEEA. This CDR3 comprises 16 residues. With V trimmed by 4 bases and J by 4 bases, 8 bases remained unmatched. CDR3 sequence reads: CASSYLSGQGYNEQFF. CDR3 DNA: TGTGCCAGCAGCTACTTATCGGGACAGGGTTACAATGAGCAGTTCTTC.